This T cell receptor beta chain came from a study of T cell changes during pregnancy in multiple sclerosis. Profiling relied on immunoSEQ multiplex PCR, and the TCRdb table lists in-frame clones only, not all of them. Here the sample spans fewer than 150,000 clones, less than 97% being singletons. The starting material was peripheral blood, obtained after pregnancy. The TCR sequence derives from a female donor with multiple sclerosis, enrolled in a pregnancy study.

This chain's CDR3 is CASSSSWELIGGGRGETQYF. Here the CDR3 DNA reads TGTGCCAGCAGCTCCTCTTGGGAGTTAATCGGGGGAGGGCGTGGGGAGACCCAGTACTTC. V usage is TRBV7-8 and J usage is TRBJ2-5; 7 bases agree with TRBD2. Per the germline V gene, CDR1 is SGHVS and CDR2 is FQNEAQ. The CDR3 totals 20 residues. V lost 4 bases and J lost 5; bases outside the gene matches: 25.